These 25 T cell receptor beta chains originate from one sample sequenced in a study of cytomegalovirus exposure and HLA in healthy donors. It was with 60 Vbeta and 13 Jbeta primers that the PCR ran. This table comes from immunoSEQ multiplex PCR, and its TCRdb copy is limited to in-frame clones, with some not included. The table lists around 150,000 clones, more than 75% of them singletons. The sample was PBMCs. The origin of the receptors is a male donor in good health and CMV-seronegative.

The genes are TRBV19 and TRBJ1-4; 9 bases map to TRBD1. The germline gives CDR1 LNHDA, CDR2 SQIVND (reference sequence). The CDR3 extends over 16 amino acids. The V gene end was trimmed by 5 bases and the J gene end by 8 bases; junction bases not matched to a gene: 12. CDR3 nucleotide sequence: TGTGCCAGTAGTGGGGGGTGGGGACAGGGATACGAAAAACTGTTTTTT. Residues: CASSGGWGQGYEKLFF. Using reference TRBV19 and TRBJ1-4 for the parts outside the CDR3, the full variable domain is DGGITQSPKYLFRKEGQNVTLSCEQNLNHDAMYWYRQDPGQGLRLIYYSQIVNDFQKGDIAEGYSVSREKKESFPLTVTSAQKNPTAFYLCASSGGWGQGYEKLFFGSGTQLSVL.

This rearrangement joins TRBV9 to TRBJ2-2, with D perhaps TRBD2 (6 bases). CDR3 length equals 14 residues. Between the trimmed V and J ends, which lost 3 bases and 7 bases, there was a span of 13 bases. Germline V gene lookup returns CDR1 SGDLS and CDR2 YYNGEE. CDR3 coding DNA: TGTGCCAGCAGCGGCCCACTAGCAAACGGGGAGCTGTTTTTT. Its protein is CASSGPLANGELFF.

This sequence joins TRBV4-1 and TRBJ2-3; D is perhaps TRBD2 (5 bases). Germline CDR1 is MGHRA and CDR2 is YSYEKL. The CDR3 contains 17 residues. The V end was cut by 0 bases, the J end by 2 bases, with 15 bases between. The CDR3 protein is CASSQEDRESATDTQYF. CDR3 DNA sequence: TGCGCCAGCAGCCAAGAAGACCGGGAATCCGCCACAGATACGCAGTATTTT.

V gene TRBV5-4 combines with J gene TRBJ2-5, with TRBD1 matching over 7 bases. CDR1 is SGHNT, CDR2 YYREEE, per germline (reference sequence). The CDR3 runs to 16 residues. The ends lost 0 bases at V and 5 bases at J; junction bases unmatched: 10. As DNA, the CDR3 is TGTGCCAGCAGCTTGGAGGTAGACAGGGCCGGTGAGACCCAGTACTTC. Translating gives CASSLEVDRAGETQYF.

The chain couples TRBV6-4 to TRBJ2-3, with 12 bases identical to TRBD1. The J segment lost 5 bases and the V segment lost 0 bases, leaving 3 bases of the junction unmatched. CDR1 and CDR2 (germline): MRHNA, SNTAGT. The CDR3 is 16 residues long. CDR3 protein: CASSDSGQGARDTQYF. CDR3 DNA: TGTGCCAGCAGTGACTCGGGACAGGGGGCCAGAGATACGCAGTATTTT.

The chain employs TRBV7-3 and TRBJ2-7; D perhaps matches TRBD2 (7 bases). The CDR3 totals 14 residues. V lost 5 bases and J lost 7, with 18 bases in between. Germline values: CDR1 SGHTA, CDR2 FQGTGA. CDR3 DNA: TGTGCCAGCAGCCAGGACGGGGGGCTTGGGGAGCAGTACTTC. Amino acids: CASSQDGGLGEQYF.

The rearrangement uses TRBV7-2 and TRBJ2-2; 7 bases match TRBD1. The ends lost 2 bases at V and 5 bases at J; junction bases unmatched: 8. Germline-derived CDR1 and CDR2 are SGHTA and FQGNSA. This CDR3 region has 16 residues. The chain's CDR3 is CASSLRGPSMTGELFF. The CDR3 coding sequence is TGTGCCAGCAGCTTAAGGGGGCCTTCGATGACCGGGGAGCTGTTTTTT.

The chain carries TRBV19 and TRBJ2-1; 14 bases agree with TRBD2. Germline V gives CDR1 LNHDA, CDR2 SQIVND (reference sequence). This CDR3 has 17 residues. The V and J ends lost 5 bases and 7 bases, in that order; junction bases with no gene match: 10. CDR3 sequence reads: CASSSHSGTSGGNEQFF. Here the CDR3 DNA reads TGTGCCAGTAGTTCTCATTCCGGGACTAGCGGGGGTAATGAGCAGTTCTTC.

V is TRBV27 and J is TRBJ1-2; perhaps TRBD1 as D (6 bases). CDR3 length: 17 residues. Germline V CDR1 and CDR2: MNHEY, SMNVEV (reference sequence). Deletions cut 2 bases from V and 0 bases from J, with 16 bases between. CDR3 sequence reads: CASSLTQQGPANYGYTF. The DNA of the CDR3 is TGTGCCAGCAGTTTAACCCAACAGGGCCCAGCTAACTATGGCTACACCTTC.

J is TRBJ2-7 and V is TRBV30; 9 nucleotides agree with TRBD1. The CDR3 totals 15 residues. Per germline, CDR1 GTSNPN and CDR2 SVGIG (reference sequence). Trimming at V came to 3 bases and at J to 3 bases, leaving 9 bases not matched to a gene. The DNA for the CDR3 is TGTGCCTGGAGCTTCCCCGGGACAGGGTTCTACGAGCAGTACTTC. Translation: CAWSFPGTGFYEQYF.

This chain links TRBV4-3 with TRBJ1-5, with TRBD1 matching over 9 bases. Germline V lookup: CDR1 LGHNA, CDR2 YSLEER. The ends lost 1 base at V and 5 bases at J; junction bases unmatched: 0. The CDR3 has 14 residues. DNA for the CDR3: TGCGCCAGCAGCCAAGGGACAGGGGATCAGCCCCAGCATTTT. This codes for CASSQGTGDQPQHF.

This chain connects TRBV5-8 to TRBJ2-2; maybe TRBD1 (6 bases). Germline assignment: CDR1 SGHTS and CDR2 YDEGEE. V was shortened by 1 base and J by 0 bases, with 10 bases between the two germline ends. This CDR3 region has 16 residues. CDR3 nucleotide sequence: TGTGCCAGCAGCTTGAACAGGGTCACGAACACCGGGGAGCTGTTTTTT. Translating gives CASSLNRVTNTGELFF.

This rearrangement joins TRBV6-4 to TRBJ2-1, with 9 bases aligning to TRBD1. This CDR3 has 14 residues. Germline values: CDR1 MRHNA, CDR2 SNTAGT. The V gene end was trimmed by 6 bases and the J gene end by 4 bases; junction bases not matched to a gene: 4. The CDR3 protein is CASSPGQGYNEQFF. The CDR3 nucleotides read TGTGCCAGCAGCCCGGGACAGGGTTACAATGAGCAGTTCTTC.

The rearrangement uses TRBV6-5 and TRBJ1-1; 12 nucleotides line up with TRBD1. V lost 2 bases to trimming and J lost 1 base; unmatched junction nucleotides: 2. The germline CDR1 and CDR2 sequences are MNHEY and SVGAGI. The CDR3 is made up of 16 amino acids. The chain's CDR3 is CASSYGTGGRNTEAFF. In nucleotides, the CDR3 is TGTGCCAGCAGTTACGGGACAGGGGGCAGGAACACTGAAGCTTTCTTT.

J is TRBJ1-1 and V is TRBV7-8; TRBD1 aligns across 7 bases. V dropped 5 bases and J dropped 7; count of bases not matched to a gene: 13. The CDR3 extends over 15 amino acids. Germline lookup yields CDR1 SGHVS and CDR2 FQNEAQ. The CDR3 spells CASSKWVDRFYEAFF. In nucleotides, the CDR3 is TGTGCCAGCAGCAAATGGGTGGACAGGTTTTATGAAGCTTTCTTT.

The chain employs TRBV30 and TRBJ2-1; a possible D gene is TRBD1 (5 bases). The V gene's germline CDR1 is GTSNPN and CDR2 SVGIG (reference sequence). Trimming stripped 1 base from V and 8 bases from J, with 6 bases between. The CDR3 length is 11 residues. CDR3 amino acids: CAWSEQDEQFF. The DNA for the CDR3 is TGTGCCTGGAGTGAACAGGATGAGCAGTTCTTC. Filled out from reference TRBV30 and TRBJ2-1, the complete variable domain reads SQTIHQWPATLVQPVGSPLSLECTVEGTSNPNLYWYRQAAGRGLQLLFYSVGIGQISSEVPQNLSASRPQDRQFILSSKKLLLSDSGFYLCAWSEQDEQFFGPGTRLTVL.

The rearrangement uses TRBV30 and TRBJ1-4; no clear D gene. Germline CDR1 is GTSNPN and CDR2 is SVGIG (reference sequence). V lost 2 bases and J lost 8, with 12 bases in between. This CDR3 spans 13 amino acids. The CDR3 DNA reads TGTGCCTGGAGTCCAGGAGGGCACGAAAAACTGTTTTTT. This sequence encodes CAWSPGGHEKLFF.

There are a few counts of this clone. The V and J genes are TRBV19 and TRBJ1-1, with 7 bases fitting TRBD1. V was clipped by 3 bases and J by 2 bases; unmatched bases: 3. Germline V CDR1 and CDR2: LNHDA, SQIVND (reference sequence). The CDR3 runs 14 residues. Written as DNA, the CDR3 is TGTGCCAGTAGTATCCGACAGGGAAACACTGAAGCTTTCTTT. This sequence encodes CASSIRQGNTEAFF.

The V call is TRBV29-1, the J call TRBJ2-2; 7 positions match TRBD2. Germline CDR1 reads SQVTM; CDR2 reads ANQGSEA. CDR3 length equals 14 residues. The ends lost 4 bases at V and 6 bases at J; junction bases unmatched: 8. The CDR3 loop is CSVGKGGLAGELFF. DNA for the CDR3: TGCAGCGTTGGAAAGGGAGGGTTGGCCGGGGAGCTGTTTTTT.

The CDR3 protein is CASSLGHPYEQYF. Here the CDR3 DNA reads TGTGCCAGCAGCCTAGGACATCCCTACGAGCAGTACTTC. The chain links TRBV14 to TRBJ2-7; perhaps TRBD1 as D (5 bases). V shed 4 bases and J shed 2 bases, with 9 bases lying between them. Germline CDR1 SGHDN, CDR2 FVKESK. The CDR3 spans 13 residues.

This clone occurred a few times. This chain connects TRBV9 to TRBJ2-3; a possible D gene is TRBD2 (6 bases). Germline V gene lookup returns CDR1 SGDLS and CDR2 YYNGEE. The ends were cut back, 4 bases at V and 2 bases at J, with 17 bases in the middle. The CDR3 is made up of 16 amino acids. CDR3 bases: TGTGCCAGCAGCTCCACAACGCGGGGACCCACAGATACGCAGTATTTT. This gives the protein CASSSTTRGPTDTQYF.

J is TRBJ2-2 and V is TRBV15; possible D gene TRBD2, 6 bases. Germline CDR1 reads LNHNV; CDR2 reads YYDKDF (reference sequence). Trimming pared 6 bases from V and 1 base from J, leaving 12 bases between. This CDR3 contains 15 residues. The chain's CDR3 is CATRGGGRNTGELFF. The CDR3 nucleotides are TGTGCCACCAGGGGGGGTGGGAGGAACACCGGGGAGCTGTTTTTT.

V is TRBV7-2 and J is TRBJ2-7; D possibly corresponds to TRBD1 (5 bases). CDR1 and CDR2 from the germline V gene are SGHTA and FQGNSA. Trimming pared 1 base from V and 5 bases from J, leaving 9 bases between. This CDR3 has 13 residues. The CDR3 bases are TGTGCCAGCAGCTTAGGCAGGGCGAACGAGCAGTACTTC. This codes for CASSLGRANEQYF.

The rearrangement uses TRBV4-3 and TRBJ2-7, with 11 bases fitting TRBD1. Germline V CDR1 and CDR2: LGHNA, YSLEER. Trimming at V came to 4 bases and at J to 4 bases, leaving 3 bases not matched to a gene. The CDR3 length is 14 residues. The CDR3 DNA reads TGCGCCAGCAGCCCCGGGACAGGGGGTTACGAGCAGTACTTC. Encoded protein: CASSPGTGGYEQYF.

This chain's CDR3 is CASSETGTVYSPLHF. The CDR3 DNA sequence: TGTGCCAGCAGTGAGACCGGGACAGTCTATTCACCCCTCCACTTT. The chain joins TRBV6-1 to TRBJ1-6; 7 nucleotides align to TRBD1. This CDR3 has 15 residues. The junction had 7 bases not matched to a gene; V was cut back by 3 bases and J by 8 bases. Germline V gives CDR1 MNHNS, CDR2 SASEGT.